A selection of T cell receptor beta chains follows, all from one sample in a study of blood T cell repertoires in COVID-19. Assay: immunoSEQ multiplex PCR; the TCRdb copy retains only in-frame clones and omits some. The sample comprises 100,000 to 150,000 clones, more than 70% of which are singletons, and around 12% rests with the top ten. The sequencing sample was made of peripheral blood. Every receptor here comes from a woman aged 30 to 39 who had recovered from COVID-19. Both conserved end residues are part of each CDR3. Fields, in order: J gene, clone size, CDR3 length, V gene, D gene, CDR3 DNA, CDR3 protein. The D gene is left open where the match is weak. Only part of the rows carry a size: once, few, many, or a class if the clone is expanded.

TRBJ2-6,NA,13,TRBV6-5,NA,TGTGCCAGCGGGGCGCCTGGGGCCAACGTCCTGACTTTC,CASGAPGANVLTF
TRBJ2-7,NA,17,TRBV19,TRBD2,TGTGCCAGTAGTATAGACCTAGCGGGAGGGCCATTGGGAGAGCAGTACTTC,CASSIDLAGGPLGEQYF
TRBJ1-5,NA,15,TRBV27,TRBD1,TGTGCCAGCAGTTCACACAGGGGCGCGGACCAGCCCCAGCATTTT,CASSSHRGADQPQHF
TRBJ2-5,few,14,TRBV2,TRBD1,TGTGCCAGCAGTGAACGACAGGGGGGAGAGACCCAGTACTTC,CASSERQGGETQYF
TRBJ2-1,NA,15,TRBV5-4,TRBD2,TGTGCCAGCAGCTTGGTGGGCGGGGGGAACAATGAGCAGTTCTTC,CASSLVGGGNNEQFF
TRBJ2-1,NA,18,TRBV2,TRBD2,TGTGCCAGCAGCCCCGGGGGGGGGTTTTCGAAGCCATACAATGAGCAGTTCTTC,CASSPGGGFSKPYNEQFF
TRBJ2-3,NA,18,TRBV6-2/TRBV6-3,NA,TGTGCCAGCAGTTACACCCTTTCACCTAACTTTAGCACAGATACGCAGTATTTT,CASSYTLSPNFSTDTQYF
TRBJ1-3,NA,16,TRBV6-5,TRBD1,TGTGCCAGCAGTTTGGGGACAGGGCTTCTGGGAAACACCATATATTTT,CASSLGTGLLGNTIYF
TRBJ2-7,NA,12,TRBV27,NA,TGTGCCAGCAGTGTCCTAGGTGGCGAGCAGTACTTC,CASSVLGGEQYF
TRBJ1-3,NA,16,TRBV7-9,TRBD1,TGTGCCAGCAACAGGGACAGGTCCGTCTCTGGAAACACCATATATTTT,CASNRDRSVSGNTIYF
TRBJ2-1,NA,14,TRBV3-1/TRBV3-2,TRBD2,TGTGCCAGCAGCCAAGCCGCCACTAGCGGGAGGGCCCTCTTC,CASSQAATSGRALF
TRBJ1-1,NA,14,TRBV5-1,NA,TGCGCCAGCAGCTTGGGTAGACAGAACACTGAAGCTTTCTTT,CASSLGRQNTEAFF
TRBJ2-4,NA,16,TRBV27,TRBD1,TGTGCCAGCAGTTCCATAACGACAGGGTGGGTAAACATTCAGTACTTC,CASSSITTGWVNIQYF
TRBJ1-2,NA,17,TRBV28,TRBD1,TGTGCCAGCAGTTTATCCTCCAGGGGGGCGTTTAACTATGGCTACACCTTC,CASSLSSRGAFNYGYTF
TRBJ2-4,NA,14,TRBV7-2,NA,TGTGCCAGCAGCTTAGCCGTAGCCAAAAACATTCAGTACTTC,CASSLAVAKNIQYF
TRBJ1-5,few,14,TRBV7-2,NA,TGTGCCAGCAGCTCAGCGGGGGCCAATCAGCCCCAGCATTTT,CASSSAGANQPQHF
TRBJ2-7,NA,15,TRBV4-1,TRBD2,TGCGCCAGCACCCGACTAGCGGGAGGGCCCTACGAGCAGTACTTC,CASTRLAGGPYEQYF
TRBJ1-5,NA,20,TRBV30,TRBD1,TGTGCCTGGAGTCCACCCCCCGGGACAGGGGCAATAAGGGCAGTTCAGCCCCAGCATTTT,CAWSPPPGTGAIRAVQPQHF
TRBJ1-6,NA,15,TRBV27,TRBD1,TGTGCCAGCAGTTTGACAGGGTGGCTTTATTCACCCCTCCACTTT,CASSLTGWLYSPLHF
TRBJ2-1,NA,14,TRBV5-1,TRBD2,TGCGCCAGCAGCCCAGGGACTAGCGGGGGCCACTGGTTCTTC,CASSPGTSGGHWFF
TRBJ1-1,NA,14,TRBV6-5,NA,TGTGCCACTGGGGGGATGCAGGTTCCGGGTGAAGCTTTCTTT,CATGGMQVPGEAFF
TRBJ1-5,NA,14,TRBV28,TRBD1,TGTGCCAGCAGTTTAACGACAGGGTACCAGCCCCAGCATTTT,CASSLTTGYQPQHF
TRBJ2-1,NA,17,TRBV6-2/TRBV6-3,TRBD2,TGTGCCAGCAGTTCCCGGACTAGCGGGGGCGATTACAATGAGCAGTTCTTC,CASSSRTSGGDYNEQFF
TRBJ2-3,NA,12,TRBV12-3/TRBV12-4,NA,TGTGCCAGCAGAGGGGGAGTCGATACGCAGTATTTT,CASRGGVDTQYF
TRBJ1-2,NA,14,TRBV5-1,TRBD1,TGCGCCAGCAGCTTGGGACAGGGAAACTATGGCTACACCTTC,CASSLGQGNYGYTF
TRBJ1-2,NA,11,TRBV29-1,NA,TGCAGCGTTGAAAGGGGAGGGGGCTACACCTTC,CSVERGGGYTF
TRBJ2-2,NA,15,TRBV2,TRBD1,TGTGCCAGTCGAACCGGGACAGGGGGCACCGGGGAGCTGTTTTTT,CASRTGTGGTGELFF
TRBJ1-5,NA,13,TRBV11-1,TRBD1,TGTGCCAGCAGCTTAGACAGGGGTCAGCCCCAGCATTTT,CASSLDRGQPQHF
TRBJ1-1,NA,14,TRBV6-5,NA,TGTGCCAGCAGTCCGAGTGGAGGGAACACTGAAGCTTTCTTT,CASSPSGGNTEAFF
TRBJ2-5,NA,15,TRBV3-1/TRBV3-2,NA,TGTGCCAGCAGCCATTCTACGGGACATCAAGAGACCCAGTACTTC,CASSHSTGHQETQYF
TRBJ2-7,NA,17,TRBV5-1,TRBD1,TGCGCCAGCAGCCCCACAACCGGGACAGGGGGCTTACGCGAGCAGTACTTC,CASSPTTGTGGLREQYF
TRBJ2-3,NA,13,TRBV2,TRBD1,TGTGCCAGCGGGGACAGGGTCACAGATACGCAGTATTTT,CASGDRVTDTQYF
TRBJ2-7,NA,15,TRBV19,NA,TGTGCCAGTAGTATGCGACTGGGTCAAAGATACGAGCAGTACTTC,CASSMRLGQRYEQYF
TRBJ2-3,NA,16,TRBV19,TRBD2,TGTGCCAGTAGTATTAGTCTGGCGGGAGCCACAGATACGCAGTATTTT,CASSISLAGATDTQYF
TRBJ2-7,NA,15,TRBV6-5,TRBD2,TGTGCCAGCGGGACTAGCCGACTTAGCTCCTACGAGCAGTACTTC,CASGTSRLSSYEQYF
TRBJ2-2,NA,14,TRBV27,NA,TGTGCCAGCAGTTTATATGGAGGGCCCGGGGAGCTGTTTTTT,CASSLYGGPGELFF
TRBJ2-7,NA,14,TRBV19,TRBD2,TGTGCCAGTAGTATAGGGACTAGCGCAAGGGAGCAGTACTTC,CASSIGTSAREQYF
TRBJ2-4,NA,16,TRBV7-2,NA,TGTGCCAGCAGCTCAGGGTGGGCACTAGCCAAAAACATTCAGTACTTC,CASSSGWALAKNIQYF
TRBJ1-5,NA,19,TRBV5-8,NA,TGTGCCAGCAGCCCACTTCTAAACCTTGACAGCCGTCTCAATCAGCCCCAGCATTTT,CASSPLLNLDSRLNQPQHF
TRBJ2-5,once,16,TRBV3-1/TRBV3-2,TRBD2,TGTGCCAGCAGCGACTCTAGCGGGAGAGATCAAGAGACCCAGTACTTC,CASSDSSGRDQETQYF
TRBJ2-2,NA,15,TRBV5-1,TRBD2,TGCGCCAGCAGCTTCGGGGGGGCGGACACCGGGGAGCTGTTTTTT,CASSFGGADTGELFF
TRBJ1-1,NA,15,TRBV5-1,NA,TGCGCCAGCAGTCCTTTGGCGGTTTTGAACACTGAAGCTTTCTTT,CASSPLAVLNTEAFF
TRBJ1-6,NA,15,TRBV6-5,NA,TGTGCCAGCGTCCCGGGAGAGGGTTATAATTCACCCCTCCACTTT,CASVPGEGYNSPLHF
TRBJ2-2,NA,21,TRBV9,TRBD2,TGTGCCAGCAGCTCGCCGAACGTGCGCACTAGCGGTGGTAGGTCCATCGGGGAGCTGTTTTTT,CASSSPNVRTSGGRSIGELFF
TRBJ2-7,NA,16,TRBV11-2,TRBD2,TGTGCCAGCAGCTTGGGACTAGCGGGAGTAAAAGGCGAGCAGTACTTC,CASSLGLAGVKGEQYF
TRBJ2-5,NA,15,TRBV7-2,TRBD1,TGTGCCAGCAGCTTAGATTACAGGGGGAGGGAGACCCAGTACTTC,CASSLDYRGRETQYF